The 15 T cell receptor beta chains below were found in one sample sequenced in a study of CD8 T cells in Susac syndrome. RNA was extracted with the RNeasy kit, and a quantity of 0.5 to 1 ug was reverse transcribed using random hexamers. One entry per CDR3 protein, called by TCRdb with MiXCR from the immunoSEQ multiplex PCR reads. The sample consists of 110,000 or so distinct CDR3 sequences, around 94% of them appearing once. Material: CD4+ T cells from PBMCs. These receptors all stem from a human donor with multiple sclerosis.

V is TRBV5-6 and J is TRBJ1-1, with D tentatively TRBD1 (5 bases). Trimming took 0 bases from V and 3 from J, leaving 15 bases between them. The CDR3 loop spans 16 amino acids. Germline V lookup: CDR1 SGHDT, CDR2 YYEEEE. CDR3 sequence: CASSLGPPGGYTEAFF. In DNA form, the CDR3 reads TGTGCCAGCAGCTTGGGGCCCCCGGGGGGGTACACTGAAGCTTTCTTT. Together with reference TRBV5-6 and TRBJ1-1, the CDR3 gives the full variable domain: DAGVTQSPTHLIKTRGQQVTLRCSPKSGHDTVSWYQQALGQGPQFIFQYYEEEERQRGNFPDRFSGHQFPNYSSELNVNALLLGDSALYLCASSLGPPGGYTEAFFGQGTRLTVV.

The V gene is TRBV6-5, the J gene TRBJ1-6; possible D gene TRBD1, 5 bases. V shed 2 bases and J shed 10 bases, with 18 bases lying between them. This CDR3 spans 16 amino acids. Looked up from germline, CDR1 is MNHEY and CDR2 is SVGAGI. CDR3 protein: CASSYGAPQRGSPLHF. In DNA, the CDR3 is TGTGCCAGCAGTTACGGGGCCCCCCAAAGAGGGTCACCCCTCCACTTT.

In its sample, this clonotype was seen a few times. V gene TRBV27 combines with J gene TRBJ2-3; D remains ambiguous. There are 11 residues in the CDR3. Deletions cut 3 bases from V and 4 bases from J, with 2 bases between. The germline gives CDR1 MNHEY, CDR2 SMNVEV (reference sequence). CDR3 region: CASSFADTQYF. The CDR3 DNA reads TGTGCCAGCAGTTTTGCAGATACGCAGTATTTT.

This CDR3 is CASSQDPQPLGQPQHF. For the CDR3, the DNA is TGTGCCAGCAGCCAAGATCCCCAGCCTTTAGGTCAGCCCCAGCATTTT. The rearrangement uses TRBV3-1 and TRBJ1-5; D unresolved. Germline assignment: CDR1 LGHDT and CDR2 YNNKEL (reference sequence). Trimming removed 0 bases at V and 6 bases at J, with 15 bases between. The CDR3 consists of 16 residues.

This chain uses TRBV6-2 or TRBV6-3 with TRBJ1-5; D call uncertain. The V gene's germline CDR1 is MNHEY and CDR2 SVGEGT. There are 13 residues in the CDR3. The V and J ends lost 2 bases and 4 bases respectively, with 6 bases between them. CDR3 in DNA: TGTGCCAGCAGTTACACGGCTAATCAGCCCCAGCATTTT. It encodes CASSYTANQPQHF.

V gene TRBV18 combines with J gene TRBJ2-5; unclear D gene. CDR1 is KGHSH and CDR2 is LQKENI in the germline V gene. V lost 6 bases to trimming and J lost 3 bases, with 8 bases between them. This CDR3 comprises 12 residues. CDR3 nucleotides: TGTGCCAGCTCCCTTCGAGAAGAGACCCAGTACTTC. Protein product: CASSLREETQYF.

The rearrangement links TRBV12-3 or TRBV12-4 to TRBJ2-3; a possible D gene is TRBD2 (6 bases). CDR3 length: 13 residues. The V and J ends lost 8 bases and 2 bases respectively, with 11 bases between them. As DNA, the CDR3 is TGTGCCAGCTCACGGGACTTCACAGATACGCAGTATTTT. Residues: CASSRDFTDTQYF.

The chain links TRBV7-9 to TRBJ1-5; 7 bases are shared with TRBD1. The CDR3 runs 13 residues. J was trimmed by 5 bases and V by 4 bases; bases with no gene match: 2. Germline V gene lookup returns CDR1 SEHNR and CDR2 FQNEAQ (reference sequence). CDR3 sequence: CASSSTGDQPQHF. CDR3 bases: TGTGCCAGCAGCTCTACAGGGGATCAGCCCCAGCATTTT.

The chain couples TRBV15 to TRBJ2-1; TRBD1 agrees at 7 bases. Per the germline V gene, CDR1 is LNHNV and CDR2 is YYDKDF (reference sequence). Unmatched junction bases numbered 4, after V lost 2 bases and J lost 6 bases. CDR3 length equals 14 residues. The CDR3, as DNA: TGTGCCACCAGCAGACCGACAGGGCTCAATGAGCAGTTCTTC. Its protein product is CATSRPTGLNEQFF.

The gene calls are TRBV28 and TRBJ1-2; no clear D gene. Looked up from germline, CDR1 is MDHEN and CDR2 is SYDVKM. V lost 1 base and J lost 8, with 14 bases in between. The CDR3 loop spans 14 amino acids. CDR3 coding DNA: TGTGCCAGCAGTTTATTCCCGCAAGCTAGGGGCTACACCTTC. This sequence encodes CASSLFPQARGYTF.

This chain joins TRBV29-1 and TRBJ1-1, with no clear D. Looked up from germline, CDR1 is SQVTM and CDR2 is ANQGSEA. CDR3 length: 13 residues. V dropped 0 bases and J dropped 1 base, with 6 bases sitting between them. The CDR3 region has the DNA TGCAGCGTTGAAGATTTTGAGAACACTGAAGCTTTCTTT. This gives the protein CSVEDFENTEAFF.

This sequence joins TRBV29-1 and TRBJ2-5, with no clear D. The CDR3 runs 13 residues. Trimming removed 2 bases from V and 2 bases from J, with 9 bases in between. Germline lookup yields CDR1 SQVTM and CDR2 ANQGSEA. CDR3 sequence: CSVERAPQETQYF. DNA for the CDR3: TGCAGCGTTGAAAGGGCTCCACAAGAGACCCAGTACTTC.

About this clonotype: An end of the junction differs from the germline gene, which may be a read error. The chain is built from TRBV5-6 and TRBJ1-3, with a weak D call TRBD1 (6 bases). Germline V gives CDR1 SGHDT, CDR2 YYEEEE. The CDR3 runs 15 residues. This chain's CDR3 is CASSFTGTYGDTIYF. CDR3 nucleotides: TGTGCCAGCAGCTTTACCGGGACATATGGAGACACCATATATTTT.

The gene calls are TRBV12-3 or TRBV12-4 and TRBJ1-5; D is ambiguous. Deletions cut 6 bases from V and 1 base from J, with 7 bases between. The CDR3 loop spans 13 amino acids. The CDR3 spells CASSRTSNQPQHF. The CDR3 nucleotides are TGTGCCAGCAGCCGCACCAGCAATCAGCCCCAGCATTTT.

This sequence joins TRBV4-1 and TRBJ1-3; D is uncertain. The CDR3 spans 18 residues. Trimming cost V 4 bases and J 0 bases, with 19 bases left between them. Per the germline V gene, CDR1 is MGHRA and CDR2 is YSYEKL. The DNA of the CDR3 is TGCGCCAGCAGCCGACAAGCGGTGGGCGGACTCTCTGGAAACACCATATATTTT. Translating it yields CASSRQAVGGLSGNTIYF.